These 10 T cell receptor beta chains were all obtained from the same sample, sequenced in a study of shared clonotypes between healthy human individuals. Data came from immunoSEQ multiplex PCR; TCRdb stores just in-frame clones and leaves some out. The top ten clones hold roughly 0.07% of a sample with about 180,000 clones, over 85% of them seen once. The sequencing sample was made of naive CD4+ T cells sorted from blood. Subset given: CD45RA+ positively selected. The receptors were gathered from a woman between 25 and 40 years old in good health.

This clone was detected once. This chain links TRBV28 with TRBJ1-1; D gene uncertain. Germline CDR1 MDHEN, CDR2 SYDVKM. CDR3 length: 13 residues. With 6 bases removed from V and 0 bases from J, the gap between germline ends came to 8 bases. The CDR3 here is CASSVYMNTEAFF. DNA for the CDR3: TGTGCCAGCAGCGTCTATATGAACACTGAAGCTTTCTTT.

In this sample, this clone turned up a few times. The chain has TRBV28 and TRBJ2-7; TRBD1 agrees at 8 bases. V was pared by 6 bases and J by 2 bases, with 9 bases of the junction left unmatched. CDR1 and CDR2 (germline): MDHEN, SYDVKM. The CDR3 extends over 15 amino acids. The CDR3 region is CASRRQGTTTYEQYF. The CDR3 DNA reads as TGTGCCAGCAGACGACAGGGGACAACGACCTACGAGCAGTACTTC.

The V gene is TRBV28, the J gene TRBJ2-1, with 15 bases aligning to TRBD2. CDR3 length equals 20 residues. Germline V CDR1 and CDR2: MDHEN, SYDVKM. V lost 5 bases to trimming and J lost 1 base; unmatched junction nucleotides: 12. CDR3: CASSHSPGLAGGLSYNEQFF. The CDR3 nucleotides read TGTGCCAGCAGTCATAGCCCGGGACTAGCGGGAGGTCTATCCTACAATGAGCAGTTCTTC.

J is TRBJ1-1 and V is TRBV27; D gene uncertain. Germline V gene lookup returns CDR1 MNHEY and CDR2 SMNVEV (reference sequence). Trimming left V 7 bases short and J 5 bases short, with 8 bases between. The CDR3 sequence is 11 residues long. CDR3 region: CASMGVTEAFF. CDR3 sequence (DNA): TGTGCCAGCATGGGCGTGACTGAAGCTTTCTTT.

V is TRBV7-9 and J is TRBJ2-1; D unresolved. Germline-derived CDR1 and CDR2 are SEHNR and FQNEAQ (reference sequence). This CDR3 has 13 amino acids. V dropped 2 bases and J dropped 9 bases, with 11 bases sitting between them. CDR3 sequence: CASSLSSEREQFF. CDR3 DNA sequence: TGTGCCAGCAGCTTATCAAGCGAGCGTGAGCAGTTCTTC.

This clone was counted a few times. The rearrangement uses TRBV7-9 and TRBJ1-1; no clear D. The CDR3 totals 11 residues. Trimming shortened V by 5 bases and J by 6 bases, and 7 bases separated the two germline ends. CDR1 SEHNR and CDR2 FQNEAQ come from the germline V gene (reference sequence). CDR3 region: CASSTVAEAFF. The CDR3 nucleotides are TGTGCCAGCAGCACCGTGGCTGAAGCTTTCTTT. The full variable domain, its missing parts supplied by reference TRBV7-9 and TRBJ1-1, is DTGVSQNPRHKITKRGQNVTFRCDPISEHNRLYWYRQTLGQGPEFLTYFQNEAQLEKSRLLSDRFSAERPKGSFSTLEIQRTEQGDSAMYLCASSTVAEAFFGQGTRLTVV.

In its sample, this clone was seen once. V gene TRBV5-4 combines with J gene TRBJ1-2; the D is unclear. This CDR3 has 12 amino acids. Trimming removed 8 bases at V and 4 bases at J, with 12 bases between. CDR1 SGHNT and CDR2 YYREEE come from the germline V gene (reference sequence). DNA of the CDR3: TGTGCCAGAGTGAGAAAGACCTATGGCTACACCTTC. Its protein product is CARVRKTYGYTF. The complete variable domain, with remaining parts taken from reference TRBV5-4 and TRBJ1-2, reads ETGVTQSPTHLIKTRGQQVTLRCSSQSGHNTVSWYQQALGQGPQFIFQYYREEENGRGNFPPRFSGLQFPNYSSELNVNALELDDSALYLCARVRKTYGYTFGSGTRLTVV.

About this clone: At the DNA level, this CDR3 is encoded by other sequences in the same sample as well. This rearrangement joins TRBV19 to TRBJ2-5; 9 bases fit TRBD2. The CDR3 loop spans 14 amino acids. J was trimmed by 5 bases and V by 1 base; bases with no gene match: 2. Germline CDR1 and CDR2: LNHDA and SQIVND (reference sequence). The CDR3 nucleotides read TGTGCCAGTAGTATAGGGCTAGCGGGGGAGACCCAGTACTTC. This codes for CASSIGLAGETQYF.

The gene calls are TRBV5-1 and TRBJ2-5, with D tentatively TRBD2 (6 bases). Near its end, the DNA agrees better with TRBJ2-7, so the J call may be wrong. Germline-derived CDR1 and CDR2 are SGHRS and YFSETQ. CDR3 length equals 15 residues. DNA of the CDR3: TGCGCCAGCAGCTTAGTAGCGGAGATATGGGGCGAGCAGTACTTC. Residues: CASSLVAEIWGEQYF.

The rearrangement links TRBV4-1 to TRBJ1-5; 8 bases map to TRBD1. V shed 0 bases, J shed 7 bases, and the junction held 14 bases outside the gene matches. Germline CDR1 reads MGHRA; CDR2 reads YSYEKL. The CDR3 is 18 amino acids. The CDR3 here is CASSQEGTGRFNIQPQHF. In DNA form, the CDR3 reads TGCGCCAGCAGCCAAGAAGGGACAGGACGGTTCAACATCCAGCCCCAGCATTTT.